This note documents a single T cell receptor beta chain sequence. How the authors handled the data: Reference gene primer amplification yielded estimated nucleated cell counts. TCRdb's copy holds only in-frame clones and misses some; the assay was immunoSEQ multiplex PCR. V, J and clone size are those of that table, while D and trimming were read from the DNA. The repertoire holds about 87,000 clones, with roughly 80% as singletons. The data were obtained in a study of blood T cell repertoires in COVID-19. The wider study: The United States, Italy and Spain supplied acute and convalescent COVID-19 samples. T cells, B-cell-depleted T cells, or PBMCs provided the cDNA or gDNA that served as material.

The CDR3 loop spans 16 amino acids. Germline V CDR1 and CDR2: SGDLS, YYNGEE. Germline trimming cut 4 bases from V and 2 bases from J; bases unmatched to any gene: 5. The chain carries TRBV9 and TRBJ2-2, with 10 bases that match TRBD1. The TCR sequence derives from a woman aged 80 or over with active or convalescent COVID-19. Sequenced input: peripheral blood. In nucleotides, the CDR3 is TGTGCCAGCAGCAGAGGACAGGGGGTCAACACCGGGGAGCTGTTTTTT. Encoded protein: CASSRGQGVNTGELFF.